The table lists the clone carrying this TCR beta chain with a few counts. What it binds is not known. The length of the CDR3 is 15 residues. The V end was cut by 3 bases, the J end by 5 bases, with 13 bases between. Researchers amplified the TCR beta CDR3 regions from RNA transcripts. HTBI primers were employed in a first-round RT-PCR of the TCR CDR3. Each CDR3 protein gets one entry after TCRdb re-called the multiplex PCR reads with MiXCR. The sample includes under 350,000 distinct CDR3 sequences, around 13% of them seen just once. This sample was taken from a study of T cells in Graves' hyperthyroidism and ophthalmopathy. Findings and caveats of the study: Ophthalmopathy, as predicted by the model, came a median around 7 months after the prediction.

V is TRBV12-3 or TRBV12-4 and J is TRBJ2-2, with D uncertain. The specimen was blood. This clonotype originated in a woman aged 40 to 55 with Graves' ophthalmopathy. The CDR3 sequence is CASSFGQRRTGELFF. The CDR3 DNA follows: TGTGCCAGCAGTTTTGGGCAGCGTCGTACCGGGGAGCTGTTTTTT.